The rows below give T cell receptor beta chains drawn from one sample of a study of T cells after yellow fever vaccination. TCRdb ran MiXCR on the 5' RACE reads and lists one entry per CDR3 protein. Altogether about 160,000 distinct CDR3 sequences are present, around 7.3% being singletons, with the ten largest covering roughly 2.5%. Sequences were derived from CD4+ T cells sorted from PBMCs, sampled more than 4 days after the first yellow fever vaccination. These receptors were obtained from a young man who received the YFV17D yellow fever vaccine. CDR3s include the opening cysteine and the closing phenylalanine or tryptophan. Each record gives: J gene, clone size, V gene, D gene, CDR3 protein, CDR3 DNA. The D gene is left open where the match is weak. Some rows mark clone size as missing; the rest say once, few, many or name a class of expanded clone.

TRBJ1-4,many,TRBV9,NA,CASSGINEKLFF,TGTGCCAGCAGCGGGATTAATGAAAAACTGTTTTTT
TRBJ2-1,NA,TRBV7-2,NA,CASSLAWASSYNEQFF,TGTGCCAGCAGCTTAGCGTGGGCGAGCTCCTACAATGAGCAGTTCTTC
TRBJ1-2,few,TRBV5-1,NA,CASRENWGYYGYTF,TGCGCCAGCAGGGAAAATTGGGGCTATTATGGCTACACCTTC
TRBJ2-1,many,TRBV6-2/TRBV6-3,TRBD2,CASSLGTSGDNEQFF,TGTGCCAGCTCCCTGGGGACTAGCGGCGACAATGAGCAGTTCTTC
TRBJ2-6,many,TRBV9,NA,CASSRGVDSGANVLTF,TGTGCCAGCAGCCGAGGGGTAGACTCTGGGGCCAACGTCCTGACTTTC
TRBJ2-1,many,TRBV28,TRBD2,CASKASGGAGYNEQFF,TGTGCCAGCAAAGCTAGCGGGGGGGCCGGGTACAATGAGCAGTTCTTC
TRBJ2-5,few,TRBV28,NA,CASSFHKQGGVLETQYF,TGTGCCAGCAGTTTCCACAAACAGGGAGGGGTTTTGGAGACCCAGTACTTC
TRBJ2-1,NA,TRBV7-2,TRBD2,CASSLWASGLSSYNEQFF,TGTGCCAGCAGCTTATGGGCTAGCGGGTTGAGCTCCTACAATGAGCAGTTCTTC
TRBJ2-7,few,TRBV7-8,NA,CASSPTGHDEQYF,TGTGCCAGCAGCCCAACGGGACATGACGAGCAGTACTTC
TRBJ1-3,many,TRBV5-1,NA,CASSLNGDRSSGNTIYF,TGCGCCAGCAGCTTGAATGGGGATCGCAGCTCTGGAAACACCATATATTTT